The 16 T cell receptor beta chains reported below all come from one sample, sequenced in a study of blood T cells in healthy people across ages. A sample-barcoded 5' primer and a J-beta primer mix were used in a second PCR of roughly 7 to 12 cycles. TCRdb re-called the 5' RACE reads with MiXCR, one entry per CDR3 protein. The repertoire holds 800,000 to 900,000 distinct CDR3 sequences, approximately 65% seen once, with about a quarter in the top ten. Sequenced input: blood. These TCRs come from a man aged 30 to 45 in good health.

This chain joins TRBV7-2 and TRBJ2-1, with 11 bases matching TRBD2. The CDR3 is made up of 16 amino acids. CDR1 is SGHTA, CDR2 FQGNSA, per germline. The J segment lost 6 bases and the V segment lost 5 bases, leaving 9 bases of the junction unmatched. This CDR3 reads CASSPRSGGDSNEQFF. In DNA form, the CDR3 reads TGTGCCAGCAGCCCACGTAGCGGGGGGGATTCCAATGAGCAGTTCTTC.

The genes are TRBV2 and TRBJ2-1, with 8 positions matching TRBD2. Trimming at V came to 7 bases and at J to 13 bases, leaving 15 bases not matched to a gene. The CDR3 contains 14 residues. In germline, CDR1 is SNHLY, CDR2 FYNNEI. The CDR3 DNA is TGTGCCAGCACTATGACGGGGGGACTAGAGACCCAGTTCTTC. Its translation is CASTMTGGLETQFF.

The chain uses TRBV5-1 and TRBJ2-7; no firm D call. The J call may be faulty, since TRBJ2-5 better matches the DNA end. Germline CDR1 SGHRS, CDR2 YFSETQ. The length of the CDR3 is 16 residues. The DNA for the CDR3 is TGCGCCAGCAGCTTGACCGGCCCACCCAACCCAGAGACCCAGTACTTC. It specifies CASSLTGPPNPETQYF.

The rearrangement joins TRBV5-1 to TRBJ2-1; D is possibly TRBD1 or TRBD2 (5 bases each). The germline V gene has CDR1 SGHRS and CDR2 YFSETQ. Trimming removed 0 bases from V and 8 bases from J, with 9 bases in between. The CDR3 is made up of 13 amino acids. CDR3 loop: CASSLGGDDEQFF. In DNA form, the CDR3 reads TGCGCCAGCAGCTTGGGAGGGGATGATGAGCAGTTCTTC.

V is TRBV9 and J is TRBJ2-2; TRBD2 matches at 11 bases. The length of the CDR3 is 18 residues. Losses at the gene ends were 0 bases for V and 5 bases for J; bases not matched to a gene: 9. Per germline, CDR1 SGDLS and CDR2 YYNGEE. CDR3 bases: TGTGCCAGCAGCGTAGCTCCCCTTAGCGGGGGGGCGACCGGGGAGCTGTTTTTT. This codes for CASSVAPLSGGATGELFF.

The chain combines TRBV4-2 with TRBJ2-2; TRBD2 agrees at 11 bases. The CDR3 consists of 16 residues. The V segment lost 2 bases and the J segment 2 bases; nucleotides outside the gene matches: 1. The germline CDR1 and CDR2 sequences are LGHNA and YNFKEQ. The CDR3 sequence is CASSQTSGGNTGELFF. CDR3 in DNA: TGTGCCAGCAGCCAAACTAGCGGGGGAAACACCGGGGAGCTGTTTTTT.

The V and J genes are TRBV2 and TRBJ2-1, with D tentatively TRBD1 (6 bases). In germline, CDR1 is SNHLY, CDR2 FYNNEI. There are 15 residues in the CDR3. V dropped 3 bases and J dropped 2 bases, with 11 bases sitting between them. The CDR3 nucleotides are TGTGCCAGCAGTGAGGGGGCATTACCCTACAATGAGCAGTTCTTC. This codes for CASSEGALPYNEQFF. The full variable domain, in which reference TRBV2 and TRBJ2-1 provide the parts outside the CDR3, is EPEVTQTPSHQVTQMGQEVILRCVPISNHLYFYWYRQILGQKVEFLVSFYNNEISEKSEIFDDQFSVERPDGSNFTLKIRSTKLEDSAMYFCASSEGALPYNEQFFGPGTRLTVL.

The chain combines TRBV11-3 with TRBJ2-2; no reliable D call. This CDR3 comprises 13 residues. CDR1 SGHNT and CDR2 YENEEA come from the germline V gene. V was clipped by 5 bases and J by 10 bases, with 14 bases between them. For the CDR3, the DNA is TGTGCCAGCAGCCCGCCGGGCCTCACGGAGCTGTTTTTT. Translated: CASSPPGLTELFF.

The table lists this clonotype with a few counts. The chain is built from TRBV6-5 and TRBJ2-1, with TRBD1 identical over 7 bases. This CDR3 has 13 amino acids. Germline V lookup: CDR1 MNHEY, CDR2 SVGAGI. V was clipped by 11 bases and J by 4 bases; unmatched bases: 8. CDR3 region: CASIDRVYNEQFF. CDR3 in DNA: TGTGCCTCTATCGACAGGGTTTACAATGAGCAGTTCTTC.

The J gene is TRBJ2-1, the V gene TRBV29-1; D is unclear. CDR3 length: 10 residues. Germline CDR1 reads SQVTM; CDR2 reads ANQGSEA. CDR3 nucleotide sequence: TGCAGTGCTGGCGGCAATGAGCAGTTCTTC. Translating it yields CSAGGNEQFF.

CDR3 residues: CASSPRTGYYGYTF. The DNA of the CDR3 is TGTGCCAGCAGCCCAAGGACAGGCTACTATGGCTACACCTTC. The V call is TRBV7-2, the J call TRBJ1-2; 7 nucleotides agree with TRBD1. V lost 5 bases and J lost 3; bases outside the gene matches: 6. Germline V gene lookup returns CDR1 SGHTA and CDR2 FQGNSA. CDR3 length equals 14 residues.

CDR3 DNA sequence: TGTGCCAGCAGTTACTTGGACCCAGAGACCCAGTACTTC. Translated: CASSYLDPETQYF. The V and J genes are TRBV6-2 or TRBV6-3 and TRBJ2-5, with D unclear. The CDR3 covers 13 residues. The V and J ends lost 1 base and 4 bases respectively, with 7 bases between them. Germline values: CDR1 MNHEY, CDR2 SVGEGT.

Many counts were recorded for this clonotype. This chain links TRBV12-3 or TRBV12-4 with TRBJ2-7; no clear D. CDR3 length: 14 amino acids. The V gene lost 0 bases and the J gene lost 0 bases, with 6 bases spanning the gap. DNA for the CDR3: TGTGCCAGCAGTTTAGCGCTGGGCTCCTACGAGCAGTACTTC. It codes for CASSLALGSYEQYF.

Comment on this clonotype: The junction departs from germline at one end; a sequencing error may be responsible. The CDR3 sequence is CANSSQGYEQYF. The CDR3 nucleotides are TGTGCCAACAGCTCTCAGGGTTACGAGCAGTACTTC. The V gene is TRBV7-2, the J gene TRBJ2-5; possible D gene TRBD1, 5 bases. The DNA end is more similar to TRBJ2-7, so the J call may be wrong. CDR1 SGHTA and CDR2 FQGNSA come from the germline V gene. The CDR3 is 12 amino acids.

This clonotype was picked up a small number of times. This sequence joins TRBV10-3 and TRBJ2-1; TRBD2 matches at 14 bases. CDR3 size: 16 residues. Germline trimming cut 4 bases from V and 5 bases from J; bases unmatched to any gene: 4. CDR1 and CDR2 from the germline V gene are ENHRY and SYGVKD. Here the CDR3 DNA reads TGTGCCATCAGTGGACTAGCGGGGGGGTCCGACAATGAGCAGTTCTTC. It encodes CAISGLAGGSDNEQFF.

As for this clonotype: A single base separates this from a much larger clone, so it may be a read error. The CDR3 here is CSASLSGFDYEQYF. DNA of the CDR3: TGCAGTGCGAGCTTAAGCGGGTTTGACTACGAGCAGTACTTC. This chain joins TRBV20-1 and TRBJ2-7; TRBD2 might be the D (6 bases). The V end was cut by 6 bases, the J end by 3 bases, with 18 bases between. This CDR3 has 14 residues. The V gene's germline CDR1 is DFQATT and CDR2 SNEGSKA (reference sequence).